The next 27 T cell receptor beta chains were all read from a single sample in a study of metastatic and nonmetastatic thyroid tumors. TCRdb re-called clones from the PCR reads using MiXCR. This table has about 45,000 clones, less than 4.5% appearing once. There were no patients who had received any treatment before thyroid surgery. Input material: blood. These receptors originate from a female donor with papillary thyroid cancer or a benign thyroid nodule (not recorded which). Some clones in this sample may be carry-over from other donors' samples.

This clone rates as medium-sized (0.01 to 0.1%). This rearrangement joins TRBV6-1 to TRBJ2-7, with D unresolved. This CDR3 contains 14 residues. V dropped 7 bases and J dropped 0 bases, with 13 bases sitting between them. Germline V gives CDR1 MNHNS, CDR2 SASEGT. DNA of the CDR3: TGTGCCAGCACCCAGCGCCTGGACTCCTACGAGCAGTACTTC. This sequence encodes CASTQRLDSYEQYF.

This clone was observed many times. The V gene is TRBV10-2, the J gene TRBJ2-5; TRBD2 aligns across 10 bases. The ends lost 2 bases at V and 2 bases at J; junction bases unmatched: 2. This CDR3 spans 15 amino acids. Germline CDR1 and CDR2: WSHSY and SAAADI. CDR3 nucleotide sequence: TGCGCCAGCAGTGAGCTTAGCGGGGGGCAAGAGACCCAGTACTTC. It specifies CASSELSGGQETQYF.

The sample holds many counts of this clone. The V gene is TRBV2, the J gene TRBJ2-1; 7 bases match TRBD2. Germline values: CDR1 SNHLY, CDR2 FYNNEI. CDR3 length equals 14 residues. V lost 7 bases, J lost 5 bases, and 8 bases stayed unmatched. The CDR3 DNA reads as TGTGCCAGCATGGGTGGGAGGGCCAACAATGAGCAGTTCTTC. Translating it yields CASMGGRANNEQFF.

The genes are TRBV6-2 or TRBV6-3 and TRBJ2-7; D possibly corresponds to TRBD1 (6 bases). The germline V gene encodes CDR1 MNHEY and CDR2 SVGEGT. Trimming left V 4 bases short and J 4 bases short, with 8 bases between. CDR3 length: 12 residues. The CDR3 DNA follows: TGTGCCAGCAGTTCAAGGGGGTACGAGCAGTACTTC. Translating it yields CASSSRGYEQYF.

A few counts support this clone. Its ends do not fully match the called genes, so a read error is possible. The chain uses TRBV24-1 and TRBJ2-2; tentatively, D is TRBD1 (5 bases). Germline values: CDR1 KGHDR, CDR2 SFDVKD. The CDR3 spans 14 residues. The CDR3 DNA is TGTGACACCAGTGATTTACAGGCCACGGGGGAGCTGTTTTTT. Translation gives CDTSDLQATGELFF.

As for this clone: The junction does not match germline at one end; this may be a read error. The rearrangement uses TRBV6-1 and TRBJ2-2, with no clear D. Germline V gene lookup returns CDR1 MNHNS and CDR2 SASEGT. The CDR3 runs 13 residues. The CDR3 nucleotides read TGTGCCAGCATAGACGCGAACACCGGTGAGCTGTTTTTT. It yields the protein CASIDANTGELFF.

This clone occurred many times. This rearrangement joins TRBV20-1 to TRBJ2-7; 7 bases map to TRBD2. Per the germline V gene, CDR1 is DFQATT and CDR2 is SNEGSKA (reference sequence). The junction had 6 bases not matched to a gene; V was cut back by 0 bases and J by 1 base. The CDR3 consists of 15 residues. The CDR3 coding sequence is TGCAGTGCTAGAGATCAGCCAGCGGGGTCCTACGAGCAGTACTTC. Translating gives CSARDQPAGSYEQYF.

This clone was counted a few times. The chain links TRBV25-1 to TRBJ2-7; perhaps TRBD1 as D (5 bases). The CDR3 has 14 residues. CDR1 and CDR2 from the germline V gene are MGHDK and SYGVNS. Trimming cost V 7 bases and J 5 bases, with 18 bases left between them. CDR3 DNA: TGTGCCAGCAAGGTCGACAGCTCCTACAACGAGCAGTACTTC. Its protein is CASKVDSSYNEQYF.

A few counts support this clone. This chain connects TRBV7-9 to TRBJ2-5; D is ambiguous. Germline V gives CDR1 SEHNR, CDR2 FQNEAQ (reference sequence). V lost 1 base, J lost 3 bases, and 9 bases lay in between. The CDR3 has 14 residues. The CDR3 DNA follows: TGTGCCAGCAGCTTAGTCGGATACGAAGAGACCCAGTACTTC. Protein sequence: CASSLVGYEETQYF.

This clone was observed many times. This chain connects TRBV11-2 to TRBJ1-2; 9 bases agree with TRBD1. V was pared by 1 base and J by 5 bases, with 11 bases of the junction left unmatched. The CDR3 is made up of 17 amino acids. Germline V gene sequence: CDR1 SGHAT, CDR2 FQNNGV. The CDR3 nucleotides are TGTGCCAGCAGCTTAGTAGCGTCTACAGGGGGCGAGTATGGCTACACCTTC. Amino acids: CASSLVASTGGEYGYTF. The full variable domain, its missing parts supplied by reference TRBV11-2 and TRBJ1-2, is EAGVAQSPRYKIIEKRQSVAFWCNPISGHATLYWYQQILGQGPKLLIQFQNNGVVDDSQLPKDRFSAERLKGVDSTLKIQPAKLEDSAVYLCASSLVASTGGEYGYTFGSGTRLTVV.

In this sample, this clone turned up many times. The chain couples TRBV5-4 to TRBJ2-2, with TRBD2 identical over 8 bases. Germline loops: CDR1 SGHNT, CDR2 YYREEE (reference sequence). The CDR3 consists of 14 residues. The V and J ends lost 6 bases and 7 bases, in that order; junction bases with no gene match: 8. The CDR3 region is CASTRAGEGGELFF. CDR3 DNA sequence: TGTGCCAGCACACGAGCGGGAGAGGGCGGGGAGCTGTTTTTT. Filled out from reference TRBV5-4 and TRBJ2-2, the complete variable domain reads ETGVTQSPTHLIKTRGQQVTLRCSSQSGHNTVSWYQQALGQGPQFIFQYYREEENGRGNFPPRFSGLQFPNYSSELNVNALELDDSALYLCASTRAGEGGELFFGEGSRLTVL.

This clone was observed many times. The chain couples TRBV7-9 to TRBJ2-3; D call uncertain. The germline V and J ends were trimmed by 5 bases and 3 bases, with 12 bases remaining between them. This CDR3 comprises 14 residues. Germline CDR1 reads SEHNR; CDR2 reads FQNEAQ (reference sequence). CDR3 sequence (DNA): TGTGCCAGCAGCCCTGGGTCAGTGACAGATACGCAGTATTTT. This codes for CASSPGSVTDTQYF.

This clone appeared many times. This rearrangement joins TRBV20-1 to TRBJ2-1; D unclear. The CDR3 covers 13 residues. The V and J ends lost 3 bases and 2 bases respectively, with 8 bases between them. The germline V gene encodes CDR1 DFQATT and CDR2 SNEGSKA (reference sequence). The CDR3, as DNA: TGCAGTGCTAGCGTATCTGCCTACAATGAGCAGTTCTTC. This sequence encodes CSASVSAYNEQFF.

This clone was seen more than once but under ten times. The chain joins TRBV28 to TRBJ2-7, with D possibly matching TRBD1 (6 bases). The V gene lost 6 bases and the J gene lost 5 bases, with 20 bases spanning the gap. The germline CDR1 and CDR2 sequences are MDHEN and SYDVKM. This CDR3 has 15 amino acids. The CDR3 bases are TGTGCCAGCAGCCAAACAGGGTTCCGAGGGGACGAGCAGTACTTC. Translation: CASSQTGFRGDEQYF.

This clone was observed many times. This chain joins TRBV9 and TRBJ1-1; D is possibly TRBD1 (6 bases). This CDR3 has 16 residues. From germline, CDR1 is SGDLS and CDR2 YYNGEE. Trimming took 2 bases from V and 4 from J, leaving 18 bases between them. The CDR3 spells CASSVSPQGVGTEAFF. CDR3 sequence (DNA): TGTGCCAGCAGCGTGTCCCCACAGGGTGTGGGCACTGAAGCTTTCTTT.

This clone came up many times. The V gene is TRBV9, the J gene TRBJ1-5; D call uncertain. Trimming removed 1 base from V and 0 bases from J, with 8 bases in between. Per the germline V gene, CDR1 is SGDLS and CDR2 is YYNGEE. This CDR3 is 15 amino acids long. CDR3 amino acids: CASSVNGNSNQPQHF. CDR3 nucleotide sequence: TGTGCCAGCAGCGTAAACGGAAATAGCAATCAGCCCCAGCATTTT.

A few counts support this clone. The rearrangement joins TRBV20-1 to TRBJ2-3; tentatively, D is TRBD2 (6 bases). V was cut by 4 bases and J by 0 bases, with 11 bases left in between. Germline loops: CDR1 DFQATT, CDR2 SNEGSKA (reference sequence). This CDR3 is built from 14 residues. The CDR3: CSATGSRSTDTQYF. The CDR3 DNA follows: TGCAGTGCTACCGGGAGCCGAAGCACAGATACGCAGTATTTT.

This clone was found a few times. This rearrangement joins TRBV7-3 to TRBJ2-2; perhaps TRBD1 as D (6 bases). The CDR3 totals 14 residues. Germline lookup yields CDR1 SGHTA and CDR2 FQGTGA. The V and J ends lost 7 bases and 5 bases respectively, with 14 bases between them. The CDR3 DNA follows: TGTGCCAGCAAACTGACAGGCCGAACCGGGGAGCTGTTTTTT. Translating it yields CASKLTGRTGELFF.

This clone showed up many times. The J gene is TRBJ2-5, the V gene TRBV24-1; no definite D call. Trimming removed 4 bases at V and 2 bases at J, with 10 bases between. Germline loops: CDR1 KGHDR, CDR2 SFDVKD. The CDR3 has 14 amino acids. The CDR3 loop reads CATSEAGLQETQYF. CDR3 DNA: TGTGCCACCAGTGAGGCAGGTCTGCAAGAGACCCAGTACTTC.

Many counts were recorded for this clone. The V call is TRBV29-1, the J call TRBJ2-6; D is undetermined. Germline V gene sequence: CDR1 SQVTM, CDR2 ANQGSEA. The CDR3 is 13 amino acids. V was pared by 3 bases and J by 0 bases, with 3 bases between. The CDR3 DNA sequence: TGCAGCGTTGACTTCTCTGGGGCCAACGTCCTGACTTTC. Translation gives CSVDFSGANVLTF.

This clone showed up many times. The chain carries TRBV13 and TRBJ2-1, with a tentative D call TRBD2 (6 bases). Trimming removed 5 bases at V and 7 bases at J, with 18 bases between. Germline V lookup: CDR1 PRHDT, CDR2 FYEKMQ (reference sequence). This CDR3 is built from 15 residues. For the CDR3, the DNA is TGTGCCAGCAGCCTAATAGGTTCGCGGGATAATGAGCAGTTCTTC. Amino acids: CASSLIGSRDNEQFF.

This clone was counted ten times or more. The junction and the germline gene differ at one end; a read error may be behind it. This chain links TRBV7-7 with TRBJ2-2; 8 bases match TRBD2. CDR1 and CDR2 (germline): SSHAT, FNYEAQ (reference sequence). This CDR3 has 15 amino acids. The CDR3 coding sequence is TGTGCTAGCAGCTTACGGGAGGGGGTTACCGGGGAGCTGTTTTTT. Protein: CASSLREGVTGELFF.

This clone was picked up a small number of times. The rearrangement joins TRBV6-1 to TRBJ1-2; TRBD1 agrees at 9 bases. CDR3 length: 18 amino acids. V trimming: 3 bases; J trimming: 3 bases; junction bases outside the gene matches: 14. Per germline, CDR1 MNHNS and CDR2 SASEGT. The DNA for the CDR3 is TGTGCCAGCAGTGACCCTCGCGGGGGACAGGGTGAAGACTATGGCTACACCTTC. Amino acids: CASSDPRGGQGEDYGYTF.

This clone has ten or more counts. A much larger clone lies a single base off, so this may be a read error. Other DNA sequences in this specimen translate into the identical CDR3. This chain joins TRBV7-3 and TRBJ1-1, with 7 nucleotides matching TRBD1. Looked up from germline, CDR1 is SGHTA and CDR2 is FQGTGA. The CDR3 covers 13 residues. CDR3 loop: CASSRGQNTEAFF. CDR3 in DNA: TGTGCCAGCAGCAGGGGACAGAACACTGAAGCCTTCTTT.

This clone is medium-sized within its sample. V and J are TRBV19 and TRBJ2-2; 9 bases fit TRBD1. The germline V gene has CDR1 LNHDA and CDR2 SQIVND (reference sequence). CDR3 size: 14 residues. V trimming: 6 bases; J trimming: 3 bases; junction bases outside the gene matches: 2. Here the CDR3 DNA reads TGTGCCAGTAGGAGGACAGGGGACACCGGGGAGCTGTTTTTT. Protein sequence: CASRRTGDTGELFF.

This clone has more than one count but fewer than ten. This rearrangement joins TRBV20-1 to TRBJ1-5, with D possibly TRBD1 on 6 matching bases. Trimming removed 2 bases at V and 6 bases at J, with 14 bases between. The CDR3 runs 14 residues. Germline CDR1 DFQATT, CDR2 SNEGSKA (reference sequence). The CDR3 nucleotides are TGCAGTGCTAGACAGGGGCGGTGGGGTCAGCCCCAGCATTTT. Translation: CSARQGRWGQPQHF.

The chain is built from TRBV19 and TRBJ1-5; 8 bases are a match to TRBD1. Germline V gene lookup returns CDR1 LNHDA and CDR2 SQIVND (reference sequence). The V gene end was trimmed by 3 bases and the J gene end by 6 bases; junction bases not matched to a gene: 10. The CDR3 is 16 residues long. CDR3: CASSITGQVMSQPQHF. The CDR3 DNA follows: TGTGCCAGTAGTATCACGGGACAGGTAATGAGTCAGCCCCAGCATTTT.